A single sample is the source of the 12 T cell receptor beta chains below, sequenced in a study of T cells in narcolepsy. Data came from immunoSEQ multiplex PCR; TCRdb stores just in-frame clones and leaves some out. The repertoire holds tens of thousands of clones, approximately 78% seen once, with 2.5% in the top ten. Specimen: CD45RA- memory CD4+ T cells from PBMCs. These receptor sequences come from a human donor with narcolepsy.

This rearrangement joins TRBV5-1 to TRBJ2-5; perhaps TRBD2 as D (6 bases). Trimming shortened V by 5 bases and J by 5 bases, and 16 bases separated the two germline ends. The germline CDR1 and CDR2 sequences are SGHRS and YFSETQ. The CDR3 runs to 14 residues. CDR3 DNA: TGCGCCAGCAGGAGAGTTGGGGGGAGGGAGACCCAGTACTTC. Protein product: CASRRVGGRETQYF.

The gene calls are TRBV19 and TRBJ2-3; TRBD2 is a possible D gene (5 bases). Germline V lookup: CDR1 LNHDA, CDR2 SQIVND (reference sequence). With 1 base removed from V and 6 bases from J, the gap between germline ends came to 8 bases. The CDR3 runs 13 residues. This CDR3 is CASSIGERDTQYF. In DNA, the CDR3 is TGTGCCAGTAGTATAGGGGAGCGGGATACGCAGTATTTT.

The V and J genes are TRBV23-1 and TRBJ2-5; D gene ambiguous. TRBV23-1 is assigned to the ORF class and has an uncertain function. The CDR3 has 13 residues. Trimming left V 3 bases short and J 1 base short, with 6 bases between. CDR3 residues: CASSHSPQETQYF. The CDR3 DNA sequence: TGCGCCAGCAGTCACTCCCCCCAAGAGACCCAGTACTTC.

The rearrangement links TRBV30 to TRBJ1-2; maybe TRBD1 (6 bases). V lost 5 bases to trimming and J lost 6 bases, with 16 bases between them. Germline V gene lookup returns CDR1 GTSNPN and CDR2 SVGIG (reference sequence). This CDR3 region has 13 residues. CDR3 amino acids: CAWAGAGADGYTF. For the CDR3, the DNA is TGTGCCTGGGCCGGCGCGGGGGCCGATGGCTACACCTTC.

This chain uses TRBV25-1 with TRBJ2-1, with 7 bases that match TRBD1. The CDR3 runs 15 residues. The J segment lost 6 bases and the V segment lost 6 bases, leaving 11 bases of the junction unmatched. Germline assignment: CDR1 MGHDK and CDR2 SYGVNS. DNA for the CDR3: TGTGCCAGCAGGGCGGACAGGACATTGCGCAATGAGCAGTTCTTC. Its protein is CASRADRTLRNEQFF.

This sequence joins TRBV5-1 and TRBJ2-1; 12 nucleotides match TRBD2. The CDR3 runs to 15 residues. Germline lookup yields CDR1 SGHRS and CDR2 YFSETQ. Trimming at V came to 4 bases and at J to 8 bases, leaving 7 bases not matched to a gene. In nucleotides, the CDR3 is TGCGCCAGCAGCATGGGACTAGCGGGTTACGATGAGCAGTTCTTC. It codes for CASSMGLAGYDEQFF.

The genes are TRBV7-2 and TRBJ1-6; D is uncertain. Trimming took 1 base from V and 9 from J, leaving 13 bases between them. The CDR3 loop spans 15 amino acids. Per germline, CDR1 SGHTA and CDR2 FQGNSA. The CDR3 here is CASSLDRGLGSPLHF. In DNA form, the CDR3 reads TGTGCCAGCAGCTTAGACCGGGGTCTCGGTTCACCCCTCCACTTT.

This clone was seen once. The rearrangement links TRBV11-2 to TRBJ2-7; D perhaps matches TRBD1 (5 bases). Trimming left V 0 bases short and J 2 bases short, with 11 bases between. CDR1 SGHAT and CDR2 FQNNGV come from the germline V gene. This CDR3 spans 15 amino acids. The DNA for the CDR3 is TGTGCCAGCAGCTTAGATCAAGGCAGGGCCTACGAGCAGTACTTC. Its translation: CASSLDQGRAYEQYF.

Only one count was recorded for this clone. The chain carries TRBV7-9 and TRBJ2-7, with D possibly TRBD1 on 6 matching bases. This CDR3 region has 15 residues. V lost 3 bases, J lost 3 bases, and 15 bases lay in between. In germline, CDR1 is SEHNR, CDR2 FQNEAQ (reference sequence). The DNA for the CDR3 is TGTGCCAGCAGCTTGGGGGCCTTCATCAGCTACGAGCAGTACTTC. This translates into CASSLGAFISYEQYF. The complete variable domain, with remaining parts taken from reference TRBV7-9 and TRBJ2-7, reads DTGVSQNPRHKITKRGQNVTFRCDPISEHNRLYWYRQTLGQGPEFLTYFQNEAQLEKSRLLSDRFSAERPKGSFSTLEIQRTEQGDSAMYLCASSLGAFISYEQYFGPGTRLTVT.

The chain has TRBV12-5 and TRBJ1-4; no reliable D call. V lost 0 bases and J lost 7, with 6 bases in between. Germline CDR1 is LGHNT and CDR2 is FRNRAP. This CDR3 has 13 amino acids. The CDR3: CASGLVGSEKLFF. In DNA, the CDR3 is TGTGCTAGTGGTTTGGTAGGAAGTGAAAAACTGTTTTTT.

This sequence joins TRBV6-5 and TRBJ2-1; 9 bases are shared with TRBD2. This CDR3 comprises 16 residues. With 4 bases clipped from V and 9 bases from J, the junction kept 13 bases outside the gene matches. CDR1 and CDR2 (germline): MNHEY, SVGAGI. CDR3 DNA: TGTGCCAGCAGTTCCCTCGGCGGGGGGGCGAGTGCTGAGCAGTTCTTC. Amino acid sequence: CASSSLGGGASAEQFF.

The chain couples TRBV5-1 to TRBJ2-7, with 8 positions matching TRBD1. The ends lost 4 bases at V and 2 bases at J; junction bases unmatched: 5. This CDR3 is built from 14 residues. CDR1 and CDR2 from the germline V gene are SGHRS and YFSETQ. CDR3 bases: TGCGCCAGCAGCACCGGACAGGGAACCTACGAGCAGTACTTC. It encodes CASSTGQGTYEQYF.